The 19 T cell receptor beta chains listed next were all sequenced from one sample in a study of blood T cell repertoires in COVID-19. Clones were read by immunoSEQ multiplex PCR, and TCRdb kept only the in-frame ones, dropping some. The sample records some 250,000 clones, 70% to 90% being singletons. Source material: PBMCs or T cells enriched from blood (not recorded which). The receptor set was obtained from a woman in her thirties or forties with acute COVID-19.

V and J are TRBV7-2 and TRBJ2-7, with 12 bases aligning to TRBD2. The CDR3 extends over 15 amino acids. In germline, CDR1 is SGHTA, CDR2 FQGNSA. V lost 2 bases and J lost 6; bases outside the gene matches: 5. The chain's CDR3 is CASSLLAGGQSEQYF. The CDR3 bases are TGTGCCAGCAGCTTACTAGCGGGAGGGCAATCCGAGCAGTACTTC.

The V and J genes are TRBV27 and TRBJ2-7; TRBD2 might be the D (6 bases). CDR3 length equals 17 residues. Germline V gene lookup returns CDR1 MNHEY and CDR2 SMNVEV (reference sequence). With 8 bases removed from V and 2 bases from J, the gap between germline ends came to 25 bases. In DNA form, the CDR3 reads TGTGCCAGCGCAAGGGCCCTTGCCGGGACTTACCCCTACGAGCAGTACTTC. This encodes CASARALAGTYPYEQYF.

The chain joins TRBV30 to TRBJ2-5; TRBD1 agrees at 7 bases. The CDR3 runs to 13 residues. With 4 bases clipped from V and 2 bases from J, the junction kept 4 bases outside the gene matches. Germline CDR1 reads GTSNPN; CDR2 reads SVGIG (reference sequence). CDR3 DNA sequence: TGTGCCTGGACCCCGGACAGGCAAGAGACCCAGTACTTC. Protein product: CAWTPDRQETQYF.

This clone was recorded a few times. The sample holds other DNA sequences that translate to the same CDR3. The chain has TRBV29-1 and TRBJ1-4, with 9 bases identical to TRBD1. V lost 1 base, J lost 10 bases, and 4 bases stayed unmatched. The CDR3 has 13 amino acids. Germline values: CDR1 SQVTM, CDR2 ANQGSEA. This chain's CDR3 is CSVEGTGGGKLFF. Written as DNA, the CDR3 is TGCAGCGTTGAAGGTACAGGGGGCGGAAAACTGTTTTTT.

V usage is TRBV21-1 and J usage is TRBJ2-1; the DNA was not compared with TRBD2, the D call given in the table. TRBV21-1 is a documented pseudogene. The CDR3 totals 16 residues. Here the CDR3 reads CASSERRRLNYNEQFF. DNA of the CDR3: TGTGCCAGCAGCGAACGTCGCCGACTCAACTACAATGAGCAGTTCTTC.

The V and J genes are TRBV28 and TRBJ2-1; D not resolved. V lost 2 bases, J lost 0 bases, and 11 bases lay in between. This CDR3 comprises 16 residues. The germline gives CDR1 MDHEN, CDR2 SYDVKM. CDR3: CASSLTRWSSYNEQFF. The CDR3 DNA follows: TGTGCCAGCAGTTTAACGCGGTGGAGCTCCTACAATGAGCAGTTCTTC. Complete variable domain (other parts from reference TRBV28 and TRBJ2-1): DVKVTQSSRYLVKRTGEKVFLECVQDMDHENMFWYRQDPGLGLRLIYFSYDVKMKEKGDIPEGYSVSREKKERFSLILESASTNQTSMYLCASSLTRWSSYNEQFFGPGTRLTVL.

This clone was counted a few times. CDR3 nucleotides: TGTGCCAGCAGTGAGACAGGCTTAAACACTGAAGCTTTCTTT. Encoded protein: CASSETGLNTEAFF. V and J are TRBV2 and TRBJ1-1, with a weak D call TRBD1 (6 bases). The CDR3 spans 14 residues. Germline lookup yields CDR1 SNHLY and CDR2 FYNNEI. The V and J ends lost 3 bases and 2 bases respectively, with 10 bases between them.

V and J are TRBV7-9 and TRBJ2-7; TRBD2 aligns across 9 bases. This CDR3 is built from 19 residues. V gave up 4 bases and J gave up 0 bases; unmatched junction bases: 16. The germline gives CDR1 SEHNR, CDR2 FQNEAQ (reference sequence). The CDR3 coding sequence is TGTGCCAGCAGCTCCTGGACTAGCGAAACCACACCGTCCTCCTACGAGCAGTACTTC. This codes for CASSSWTSETTPSSYEQYF.

The chain is built from TRBV2 and TRBJ2-7; 9 bases fit TRBD1. Germline CDR1 SNHLY, CDR2 FYNNEI. The CDR3 has 15 amino acids. Trimming took 4 bases from V and 4 from J; bases not matched to a gene: 8. CDR3 loop: CASSVLGQGWYEQYF. The CDR3 DNA is TGTGCCAGCAGTGTTCTGGGACAGGGTTGGTACGAGCAGTACTTC.

V usage is TRBV24-1 and J usage is TRBJ1-5; D may be TRBD1 (6 bases). V lost 3 bases and J 0 bases, leaving 11 bases between the germline ends. CDR3 length: 16 amino acids. Germline V gene lookup returns CDR1 KGHDR and CDR2 SFDVKD. The CDR3 here is CATSDAQGNSNQPQHF. In DNA, the CDR3 is TGTGCCACCAGTGATGCACAGGGAAATAGCAATCAGCCCCAGCATTTT.

Turning to this clone: The identical CDR3 is also encoded by other nucleotide sequences in the sample. The chain links TRBV19 to TRBJ2-7; 8 nucleotides line up with TRBD2. CDR3 length: 15 residues. Germline CDR1 reads LNHDA; CDR2 reads SQIVND (reference sequence). Losses at the gene ends were 2 bases for V and 0 bases for J; bases not matched to a gene: 3. CDR3 loop: CASSISSGSSYEQYF. Here the CDR3 DNA reads TGTGCCAGTAGTATATCCAGCGGGAGCTCCTACGAGCAGTACTTC.

This chain links TRBV3-1 (or the pseudogene TRBV3-2) with TRBJ2-5; possibly TRBD2 for D (6 bases). The CDR3 extends over 14 amino acids. The ends were cut back, 1 base at V and 7 bases at J, with 13 bases in the middle. Germline lookup yields CDR1 LGHDT and CDR2 YNNKEL (reference sequence). As DNA, the CDR3 is TGTGCCAGCAGCCAAGTCGCGGGATCTGGGACCCAGTACTTC. It is translated as CASSQVAGSGTQYF.

The chain carries TRBV4-2 and TRBJ2-7; 11 bases line up with TRBD2. J lost 2 bases, V lost 3 bases, and 3 bases had no gene match. The CDR3 sequence is 15 residues long. From germline, CDR1 is LGHNA and CDR2 YNFKEQ. This CDR3 reads CASSQGTSGAYEQYF. The CDR3 DNA sequence: TGTGCCAGCAGCCAGGGGACTAGCGGAGCCTACGAGCAGTACTTC.

The chain is built from TRBV5-4 and TRBJ2-1; possibly TRBD2 for D (6 bases). The CDR3 is 16 residues long. The germline V gene has CDR1 SGHNT and CDR2 YYREEE (reference sequence). V lost 0 bases to trimming and J lost 0 bases, with 10 bases between them. CDR3 in DNA: TGTGCCAGCAGCTTGGCCGGACTAACCTCCTACAATGAGCAGTTCTTC. It specifies CASSLAGLTSYNEQFF.

This clone has only one observation. This rearrangement joins TRBV25-1 to TRBJ2-2; TRBD2 agrees at 13 bases. The CDR3 totals 15 residues. Germline V CDR1 and CDR2: MGHDK, SYGVNS. The V segment lost 8 bases and the J segment 7 bases; nucleotides outside the gene matches: 7. The CDR3 DNA reads TGTGCCAGCTCCCCGGGACTAGCGGGAATCGGGGAGCTGTTTTTT. Residues: CASSPGLAGIGELFF.

The chain is built from TRBV19 and TRBJ2-7, with 13 bases matching TRBD2. V trimming: 5 bases; J trimming: 3 bases; junction bases outside the gene matches: 7. Germline V gene sequence: CDR1 LNHDA, CDR2 SQIVND (reference sequence). The CDR3 sequence is 16 residues long. The CDR3, as DNA: TGTGCCAGTAGTCGAGTAAGGACTAGCGGGAGCTACGAGCAGTACTTC. Translation: CASSRVRTSGSYEQYF.

The V call is TRBV29-1, the J call TRBJ1-1; D remains unclear. V gave up 2 bases and J gave up 5 bases, with 12 bases separating them. The CDR3 totals 13 residues. The germline V gene encodes CDR1 SQVTM and CDR2 ANQGSEA. The CDR3 DNA sequence: TGCAGCGTTGAAAGTTCAGGCCAGACTGAAGCTTTCTTT. This encodes CSVESSGQTEAFF.

The chain combines TRBV4-2 with TRBJ1-5; tentatively, D is TRBD1 (6 bases). Per germline, CDR1 LGHNA and CDR2 YNFKEQ. The CDR3 sequence is 16 residues long. The V end lost 1 base, the J end lost 2 bases, and 12 bases lay between the germline ends. As DNA, the CDR3 is TGTGCCAGCAGCCAAGCGGGGGGCCCGGGCAATCAGCCCCAGCATTTT. It yields the protein CASSQAGGPGNQPQHF.

The CDR3 bases are TGTGCCAGTAGTATTGAGGCGGGACAGTTATACGAGCAGTACTTC. Its protein product is CASSIEAGQLYEQYF. The chain combines TRBV19 with TRBJ2-7, with a tentative D call TRBD1 (7 bases). The CDR3 is 15 residues long. Germline V lookup: CDR1 LNHDA, CDR2 SQIVND (reference sequence). V shed 3 bases and J shed 4 bases, with 16 bases lying between them.